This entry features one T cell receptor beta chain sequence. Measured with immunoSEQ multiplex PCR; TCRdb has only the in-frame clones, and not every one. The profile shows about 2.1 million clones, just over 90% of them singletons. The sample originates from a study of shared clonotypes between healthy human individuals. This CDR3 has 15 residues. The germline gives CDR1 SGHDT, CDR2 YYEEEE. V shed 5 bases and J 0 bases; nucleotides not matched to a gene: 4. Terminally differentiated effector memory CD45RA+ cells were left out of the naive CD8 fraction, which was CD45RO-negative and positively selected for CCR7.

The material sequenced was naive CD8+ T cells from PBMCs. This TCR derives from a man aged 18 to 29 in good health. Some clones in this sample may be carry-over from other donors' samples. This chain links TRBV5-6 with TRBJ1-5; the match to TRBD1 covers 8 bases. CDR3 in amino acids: CASSLDRDSNQPQHF. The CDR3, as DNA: TGTGCCAGCAGTCTGGACAGGGATAGCAATCAGCCCCAGCATTTT.